The 26 T cell receptor beta chains in this list originate from one sample, sequenced in a study of blood T cell repertoires in COVID-19 (dated by TCRdb to 2020 to 2022). Libraries were built with the immunoSEQ multiplex PCR assay. TCRdb carries this immuneACCESS record with in-frame sequences only. Its versions omit some clonotypes, under half of them owing to an unresolved V gene in the studies checked, with the rest unexplained. The sample contains a few hundred thousand clones, around 88% of them found a single time. Roughly 14% of the sample is held by the ten biggest clonotypes. Sequencing used PBMCs or T cells enriched from blood (not recorded which). The receptors were sampled from a woman aged 50 to 60 with acute COVID-19.

This rearrangement joins TRBV29-1 to TRBJ2-7; possibly TRBD2 for D (5 bases). The CDR3 runs to 12 residues. Germline assignment: CDR1 SQVTM and CDR2 ANQGSEA. Trimming pared 4 bases from V and 0 bases from J, leaving 7 bases between. The chain's CDR3 is CSVGTHSYEQYF. The CDR3 DNA reads as TGCAGCGTTGGGACTCACTCCTACGAGCAGTACTTC.

The V gene is TRBV24-1, the J gene TRBJ2-2; D remains ambiguous. CDR3 size: 15 residues. From germline, CDR1 is KGHDR and CDR2 SFDVKD. Trimming removed 2 bases at V and 5 bases at J, with 11 bases between. The CDR3 region is CATSDSRLETGELFF. Written as DNA, the CDR3 is TGTGCCACCAGTGATTCCAGGTTAGAGACCGGGGAGCTGTTTTTT.

The genes are TRBV27 and TRBJ2-7; 9 bases line up with TRBD1. The length of the CDR3 is 16 residues. The V gene's germline CDR1 is MNHEY and CDR2 SMNVEV (reference sequence). The trim removed 0 bases at V and 3 bases at J, leaving 6 bases unmatched. The CDR3 here is CASSLSTTGGGYEQYF. Written as DNA, the CDR3 is TGTGCCAGCAGTTTATCAACGACAGGGGGTGGCTACGAGCAGTACTTC.

The chain is built from TRBV28 and TRBJ2-3; 8 nucleotides agree with TRBD2. The germline V gene encodes CDR1 MDHEN and CDR2 SYDVKM. After removal of 0 bases from V and 3 bases from J, the junction contained 5 bases not matched to a gene. The CDR3 runs to 16 residues. CDR3 in DNA: TGTGCCAGCAGTTTATGGGCTAGCGGGCTTACAGATACGCAGTATTTT. Translation gives CASSLWASGLTDTQYF. Full variable domain (outside the CDR3, taken from reference TRBV28 and TRBJ2-3): DVKVTQSSRYLVKRTGEKVFLECVQDMDHENMFWYRQDPGLGLRLIYFSYDVKMKEKGDIPEGYSVSREKKERFSLILESASTNQTSMYLCASSLWASGLTDTQYFGPGTRLTVL.

V and J are TRBV3-1 (or the pseudogene TRBV3-2) and TRBJ2-7; D gene ambiguous. The CDR3 has 14 residues. V gave up 1 base and J gave up 1 base, with 8 bases separating them. CDR1 and CDR2 from the germline V gene are LGHDT and YNNKEL (reference sequence). CDR3 residues: CASSQASVSYEQYF. CDR3 bases: TGTGCCAGCAGCCAAGCTTCAGTTTCCTACGAGCAGTACTTC.

Notes on this clone: Different DNA sequences within this sample yield the same CDR3. The gene calls are TRBV7-2 and TRBJ2-5; 7 nucleotides line up with TRBD1. Germline V gene lookup returns CDR1 SGHTA and CDR2 FQGNSA. V shed 5 bases, J shed 1 base, and the junction held 4 bases outside the gene matches. There are 14 residues in the CDR3. Here the CDR3 DNA reads TGTGCCAGCAGCCCACAGGGGAGCCAAGAGACCCAGTACTTC. This gives the protein CASSPQGSQETQYF.

J is TRBJ1-1 and V is TRBV10-3; TRBD1 agrees at 8 bases. The V gene's germline CDR1 is ENHRY and CDR2 SYGVKD. The V and J ends lost 10 bases and 5 bases, in that order; junction bases with no gene match: 9. CDR3 length equals 13 residues. The CDR3 DNA reads TGTGCCAACGCCCTGGACAGGGAAACTGAAGCTTTCTTT. Protein product: CANALDRETEAFF.

This clone showed up just once. The genes are TRBV4-2 and TRBJ2-3; TRBD2 agrees at 11 bases. Germline V gives CDR1 LGHNA, CDR2 YNFKEQ. The CDR3 is made up of 17 amino acids. V trimming: 1 base; J trimming: 7 bases; junction bases outside the gene matches: 10. CDR3 nucleotide sequence: TGTGCCAGCAGCCAAGCCACCCCACTAGCGGGAGAATATACGCAGTATTTT. It is translated as CASSQATPLAGEYTQYF.

This chain uses TRBV19 with TRBJ1-2, with D perhaps TRBD1 (5 bases). V was clipped by 5 bases and J by 4 bases, with 17 bases between them. The CDR3 spans 15 residues. CDR1 is LNHDA, CDR2 SQIVND, per germline (reference sequence). CDR3 region: CASSLGSDTFYGYTF. The CDR3, as DNA: TGTGCCAGTAGTTTAGGGTCGGACACGTTCTATGGCTACACCTTC.

V gene TRBV9 combines with J gene TRBJ1-1, with unresolved D. The CDR3 extends over 15 amino acids. Trimming stripped 5 bases from V and 4 bases from J, with 18 bases between. The germline CDR1 and CDR2 sequences are SGDLS and YYNGEE. CDR3 DNA: TGTGCCAGCAGACTCTCCGGGGATTCGGGCACTGAAGCTTTCTTT. The encoded protein is CASRLSGDSGTEAFF.

The chain combines TRBV28 with TRBJ1-3; maybe TRBD1 (6 bases). This CDR3 has 14 residues. V lost 7 bases to trimming and J lost 7 bases, with 17 bases between them. Germline values: CDR1 MDHEN, CDR2 SYDVKM. CDR3 in amino acids: CASKYGGGRNTIYF. CDR3 bases: TGTGCCAGCAAATATGGGGGGGGCCGGAACACCATATATTTT.

The chain carries TRBV3-1 (or the pseudogene TRBV3-2) and TRBJ2-7; D remains ambiguous. The CDR3 is made up of 12 amino acids. V was trimmed by 0 bases and J by 13 bases, leaving 13 bases between them. The V gene's germline CDR1 is LGHDT and CDR2 YNNKEL (reference sequence). The CDR3 sequence: CASSQDVERPYF. CDR3 nucleotides: TGTGCCAGCAGCCAAGATGTCGAGAGGCCCTACTTC.

In its sample, this clone was seen a few times. J is TRBJ1-4 and V is TRBV7-9; TRBD1 matches at 10 bases. This CDR3 spans 17 amino acids. The trim removed 4 bases at V and 3 bases at J, leaving 8 bases unmatched. From germline, CDR1 is SEHNR and CDR2 FQNEAQ (reference sequence). CDR3 sequence: CASSSGQGDGANEKLFF. The CDR3 region has the DNA TGTGCCAGCAGCTCCGGACAGGGGGATGGGGCTAATGAAAAACTGTTTTTT.

V is TRBV7-3 and J is TRBJ2-2, with TRBD2 identical over 8 bases. Germline V gene sequence: CDR1 SGHTA, CDR2 FQGTGA. The CDR3 is 14 residues long. Losses at the gene ends were 6 bases for V and 4 bases for J; bases not matched to a gene: 4. The CDR3 region has the DNA TGTGCCAGCAGGGACCGGGGGGGCACCGGGGAGCTGTTTTTT. This translates into CASRDRGGTGELFF.

The CDR3 loop reads CAWASAFQETQYF. CDR3 DNA sequence: TGTGCCTGGGCTAGCGCCTTCCAAGAGACCCAGTACTTC. The chain employs TRBV30 and TRBJ2-5; tentative D call: TRBD2 (6 bases). The V end was cut by 5 bases, the J end by 1 base, with 11 bases between. Looked up from germline, CDR1 is GTSNPN and CDR2 is SVGIG (reference sequence). This CDR3 is built from 13 residues.

This chain uses TRBV29-1 with TRBJ1-1, with D uncertain. The germline CDR1 and CDR2 sequences are SQVTM and ANQGSEA. V gave up 2 bases and J gave up 0 bases, with 4 bases separating them. The CDR3 sequence is 12 residues long. DNA for the CDR3: TGCAGCGTTGAACCCGTGAACACTGAAGCTTTCTTT. It codes for CSVEPVNTEAFF.

The chain uses TRBV7-9 and TRBJ1-3; D may be TRBD1 (5 bases). Germline-derived CDR1 and CDR2 are SEHNR and FQNEAQ (reference sequence). There are 15 residues in the CDR3. With 0 bases removed from V and 0 bases from J, the gap between germline ends came to 6 bases. CDR3 protein: CASSLAGASGNTIYF. The CDR3 region has the DNA TGTGCCAGCAGCTTAGCAGGGGCCTCTGGAAACACCATATATTTT.

J is TRBJ1-5 and V is TRBV4-1; D remains unclear. CDR3 size: 15 residues. V lost 0 bases, J lost 6 bases, and 12 bases lay in between. Germline-derived CDR1 and CDR2 are MGHRA and YSYEKL. The CDR3 nucleotides are TGCGCCAGCAGCCAAGAGACCCGCGAGGGTCAGCCCCAGCATTTT. This sequence encodes CASSQETREGQPQHF.

The CDR3 region has the DNA TGTGCCAGCAGCCTGATAGCGGTTAGCACAGATACGCAGTATTTT. Translated, it gives CASSLIAVSTDTQYF. The rearrangement uses TRBV11-2 and TRBJ2-3, with D perhaps matching TRBD2 (6 bases). The CDR3 spans 15 residues. In germline, CDR1 is SGHAT, CDR2 FQNNGV. V lost 5 bases and J 0 bases, leaving 12 bases between the germline ends.

V is TRBV6-5 and J is TRBJ2-3, with 8 bases fitting TRBD2. V lost 6 bases to trimming and J lost 0 bases; unmatched junction nucleotides: 5. This CDR3 has 15 amino acids. From germline, CDR1 is MNHEY and CDR2 SVGAGI. This chain's CDR3 is CASRNGLASTDTQYF. In DNA form, the CDR3 reads TGTGCCAGCAGAAACGGACTAGCCAGCACAGATACGCAGTATTTT.

The chain couples TRBV25-1 to TRBJ2-5; 10 nucleotides align to TRBD1. Per the germline V gene, CDR1 is MGHDK and CDR2 is SYGVNS. Losses at the gene ends were 4 bases for V and 5 bases for J; bases not matched to a gene: 13. The CDR3 contains 17 residues. CDR3 bases: TGTGCCAGCAGTGGGGGCCCAGCGACAGGGGGCATGGAGACCCAGTACTTC. It translates to CASSGGPATGGMETQYF.

The table lists this clone with a count of one. The chain links TRBV21-1 to TRBJ2-7; the table's D call of TRBD2 was not tested on the DNA. TRBV21-1 is flagged as a pseudogene. The CDR3 has 17 residues. Written as DNA, the CDR3 is TGTGCCAGCAGCAAAAAAACTCGTGGCGGGCTGGCCTACGAGCAGTACTTC. This translates into CASSKKTRGGLAYEQYF.

This CDR3 reads CASSVDQTSEGPKLFF. The CDR3, as DNA: TGTGCCAGCAGCGTAGATCAAACTAGCGAGGGACCTAAGCTGTTTTTT. The chain employs TRBV9 and TRBJ2-2; 7 bases line up with TRBD2. CDR1 and CDR2 (germline): SGDLS, YYNGEE. This CDR3 is 16 amino acids long. With V trimmed by 0 bases and J by 12 bases, 14 bases remained unmatched. Using reference TRBV9 and TRBJ2-2 for the parts outside the CDR3, the full variable domain is DSGVTQTPKHLITATGQRVTLRCSPRSGDLSVYWYQQSLDQGLQFLIQYYNGEERAKGNILERFSAQQFPDLHSELNLSSLELGDSALYFCASSVDQTSEGPKLFFGEGSRLTVL.

This rearrangement joins TRBV14 to TRBJ2-1, with 7 bases fitting TRBD2. Germline V gives CDR1 SGHDN, CDR2 FVKESK. Trimming at V came to 2 bases and at J to 5 bases, leaving 15 bases not matched to a gene. The CDR3 consists of 18 residues. The CDR3 sequence is CASSQLGLAAAFDNEQFF. The DNA for the CDR3 is TGTGCCAGCAGCCAATTGGGGCTAGCGGCCGCCTTTGACAATGAGCAGTTCTTC. The entire variable domain, with the rest obtained from reference TRBV14 and TRBJ2-1, is as follows: EAGVTQFPSHSVIEKGQTVTLRCDPISGHDNLYWYRRVMGKEIKFLLHFVKESKQDESGMPNNRFLAERTGGTYSTLKVQPAELEDSGVYFCASSQLGLAAAFDNEQFFGPGTRLTVL.

This chain joins TRBV6-5 and TRBJ2-1; 10 bases line up with TRBD2. V lost 6 bases, J lost 4 bases, and 6 bases stayed unmatched. The CDR3 length is 15 residues. The V gene's germline CDR1 is MNHEY and CDR2 SVGAGI. DNA of the CDR3: TGTGCCAGCAGCCATACTAGCGGGGCGTACAATGAGCAGTTCTTC. Encoded protein: CASSHTSGAYNEQFF.

The V and J genes are TRBV25-1 and TRBJ1-1, with TRBD1 identical over 10 bases. CDR1 is MGHDK and CDR2 is SYGVNS in the germline V gene. The CDR3 covers 18 residues. The ends lost 2 bases at V and 0 bases at J; junction bases unmatched: 9. In DNA form, the CDR3 reads TGTGCCAGCAGTGAACCCTGGGGACAGGGGCGCATGAACACTGAAGCTTTCTTT. This sequence encodes CASSEPWGQGRMNTEAFF.